A single sample is the source of the 30 T cell receptor beta chains below, sequenced in a study of shared clonotypes between healthy human individuals. TCRdb's copy holds only in-frame clones and misses some; the assay was immunoSEQ multiplex PCR. The table has 550,000 to 700,000 clones, roughly 73% seen once. Sample: memory CD4+ T cells sorted from blood. Subset described: CD45RA-negative fraction. All receptors come from a woman between 25 and 40 years old in good health.

This chain joins TRBV20-1 and TRBJ2-7; 7 nucleotides line up with TRBD1. In germline, CDR1 is DFQATT, CDR2 SNEGSKA (reference sequence). Trimming removed 6 bases from V and 7 bases from J; junction bases left unmatched: 6. The CDR3 runs to 11 residues. The DNA for the CDR3 is TGCAGTGCGGAAACAGGGGAGGAGCAGTACTTC. Translation gives CSAETGEEQYF.

This clone was observed a handful of times. The J gene is TRBJ1-3, the V gene TRBV10-1; tentatively, D is TRBD1 (5 bases). The CDR3 consists of 15 residues. The V gene lost 5 bases and the J gene lost 0 bases, with 11 bases spanning the gap. Germline V CDR1 and CDR2: WNHNN, SYGVQD (reference sequence). CDR3 region: CASSSGTVSGNTIYF. As DNA, the CDR3 is TGCGCCAGCAGTTCCGGGACCGTCTCTGGAAACACCATATATTTT.

The V call is TRBV7-9, the J call TRBJ1-1; possible D gene TRBD1, 6 bases. The CDR3 runs 15 residues. The V gene's germline CDR1 is SEHNR and CDR2 FQNEAQ (reference sequence). V was clipped by 5 bases and J by 4 bases, with 17 bases between them. The CDR3 sequence: CASSAVTGLGTEAFF. CDR3 nucleotides: TGTGCCAGCAGCGCAGTCACAGGGTTGGGCACTGAAGCTTTCTTT.

The chain couples TRBV9 to TRBJ1-1; no clear D gene. Trimming took 4 bases from V and 3 from J, leaving 10 bases between them. The CDR3 is 13 amino acids. The V gene's germline CDR1 is SGDLS and CDR2 YYNGEE. The CDR3 loop is CASSLEMYTEAFF. As DNA, the CDR3 is TGTGCCAGCAGCCTAGAGATGTACACTGAAGCTTTCTTT.

The chain carries TRBV5-6 and TRBJ1-4, with D possibly being TRBD1 (5 bases). Trimming took off 1 base at V and 8 bases at J, with 15 bases between the two ends. Per the germline V gene, CDR1 is SGHDT and CDR2 is YYEEEE. There are 15 residues in the CDR3. Here the CDR3 reads CASSLRAGGKEKLFF. In nucleotides, the CDR3 is TGTGCCAGCAGCTTGAGGGCTGGGGGAAAGGAAAAACTGTTTTTT.

This rearrangement joins TRBV28 to TRBJ1-5, with 11 bases identical to TRBD1. Germline V CDR1 and CDR2: MDHEN, SYDVKM. This CDR3 region has 16 residues. Trimming cost V 3 bases and J 7 bases; bases outside gene matches: 8. The chain's CDR3 is CASSFRDRGARQPQHF. CDR3 sequence (DNA): TGTGCCAGCAGTTTTCGGGACAGGGGGGCGAGACAGCCCCAGCATTTT.

This rearrangement joins TRBV9 to TRBJ2-7, with D hard to call. Trimming pared 2 bases from V and 1 base from J, leaving 7 bases between. This CDR3 region has 13 residues. Germline values: CDR1 SGDLS, CDR2 YYNGEE. CDR3 sequence (DNA): TGTGCCAGCAGCGTCGGCCAGTCCTACGAGCAGTACTTC. Protein product: CASSVGQSYEQYF.

V usage is TRBV11-2 and J usage is TRBJ2-5; D may be TRBD1 (7 bases). CDR1 and CDR2 from the germline V gene are SGHAT and FQNNGV. This CDR3 is built from 13 residues. The V and J ends lost 5 bases and 7 bases respectively, with 14 bases between them. CDR3 bases: TGTGCCAGCAGCCCGCGGGACAGCGGGACCCAGTACTTC. This encodes CASSPRDSGTQYF.

CDR3: CASSPRGIEQYF. CDR3 nucleotides: TGTGCCAGCTCACCAAGAGGTATCGAGCAGTACTTC. V is TRBV18 and J is TRBJ2-7; D gene ambiguous. Germline CDR1 KGHSH, CDR2 LQKENI. The CDR3 is 12 residues long. Trimming cost V 2 bases and J 6 bases, with 8 bases left between them.

The gene calls are TRBV14 and TRBJ2-1; D is tentatively TRBD1 or TRBD2 (6 bases each). Germline V gene sequence: CDR1 SGHDN, CDR2 FVKESK. The CDR3 consists of 19 residues. V gave up 0 bases and J gave up 0 bases, with 18 bases separating them. CDR3 nucleotide sequence: TGTGCCAGCAGCCAAGAGGGGCGGGACATCATTTACTCCTACAATGAGCAGTTCTTC. Translated, it gives CASSQEGRDIIYSYNEQFF.

A word on this clone: The same CDR3 can be traced to other DNA sequences in this sample. The chain carries TRBV2 and TRBJ2-5; weak D call: TRBD2 (5 bases). This CDR3 has 12 amino acids. The V end was cut by 6 bases, the J end by 5 bases, with 10 bases between. Germline V CDR1 and CDR2: SNHLY, FYNNEI. CDR3 coding DNA: TGTGCCAGCAGGGACGGGGAGGAGACCCAGTACTTC. The encoded protein is CASRDGEETQYF.

V gene TRBV6-6 combines with J gene TRBJ2-3, with 9 bases that match TRBD2. Trimming at V came to 0 bases and at J to 2 bases, leaving 3 bases not matched to a gene. Germline CDR1 is MNHNY and CDR2 is SVGAGI (reference sequence). The CDR3 spans 16 residues. CDR3 sequence reads: CASSYSGGRATDTQYF. The CDR3 coding sequence is TGTGCCAGCAGTTACTCGGGCGGGAGGGCCACAGATACGCAGTATTTT.

The chain is built from TRBV7-2 and TRBJ2-4; D unclear. Germline values: CDR1 SGHTA, CDR2 FQGNSA. The V end lost 4 bases, the J end lost 0 bases, and 10 bases lay between the germline ends. The CDR3 sequence is 15 residues long. The CDR3 region has the DNA TGTGCCAGCAGCTCCACAGCTCTAGCCAAAAACATTCAGTACTTC. Residues: CASSSTALAKNIQYF.

J is TRBJ2-6 and V is TRBV9; D unclear. The CDR3 is made up of 15 amino acids. Germline loops: CDR1 SGDLS, CDR2 YYNGEE. Trimming pared 0 bases from V and 0 bases from J, leaving 4 bases between. The CDR3 nucleotides are TGTGCCAGCAGCGTAGTAGTCTCTGGGGCCAACGTCCTGACTTTC. The encoded protein is CASSVVVSGANVLTF. The full variable domain, in which reference TRBV9 and TRBJ2-6 provide the parts outside the CDR3, is DSGVTQTPKHLITATGQRVTLRCSPRSGDLSVYWYQQSLDQGLQFLIQYYNGEERAKGNILERFSAQQFPDLHSELNLSSLELGDSALYFCASSVVVSGANVLTFGAGSRLTVL.

This chain joins TRBV6-1 and TRBJ1-1, with D unresolved. The V end was cut by 6 bases, the J end by 5 bases, with 16 bases between. CDR3 length: 14 residues. Germline V gene lookup returns CDR1 MNHNS and CDR2 SASEGT. CDR3 bases: TGTGCCAGCAGACCTAGCAGCAGAGGAACTGAAGCTTTCTTT. Translated, it gives CASRPSSRGTEAFF.

The rearrangement links TRBV28 to TRBJ2-7, with 8 bases lining up with TRBD1. The CDR3 consists of 15 residues. The germline V gene encodes CDR1 MDHEN and CDR2 SYDVKM. V trimming: 7 bases; J trimming: 2 bases; junction bases outside the gene matches: 10. DNA for the CDR3: TGTGCCAGCATCGGACAGGGTAGGAAGACCTACGAGCAGTACTTC. Its translation is CASIGQGRKTYEQYF.

This clone was counted a single time. The J gene is TRBJ1-5, the V gene TRBV25-1, with a weak D call TRBD1 (6 bases). Germline V gene lookup returns CDR1 MGHDK and CDR2 SYGVNS. The CDR3 has 15 amino acids. Trimming took 3 bases from V and 3 from J, leaving 12 bases between them. In nucleotides, the CDR3 is TGTGCCAGCAGTGAGGAGGGACAAAACAATCAGCCCCAGCATTTT. Protein product: CASSEEGQNNQPQHF.

This chain joins TRBV10-3 and TRBJ2-7; D possibly corresponds to TRBD2 (6 bases). Trimming stripped 1 base from V and 3 bases from J, with 10 bases between. The germline V gene has CDR1 ENHRY and CDR2 SYGVKD. The CDR3 spans 14 residues. This CDR3 is CAISEYGGGYEQYF. CDR3 in DNA: TGTGCCATCAGTGAGTATGGGGGAGGCTACGAGCAGTACTTC.

V gene TRBV7-2 combines with J gene TRBJ2-1; no definite D call. Trimming stripped 2 bases from V and 0 bases from J, with 8 bases between. The CDR3 has 15 residues. The germline V gene encodes CDR1 SGHTA and CDR2 FQGNSA. CDR3 residues: CASSLRRSSYNEQFF. The CDR3 DNA sequence: TGTGCCAGCAGCTTACGGCGGAGCTCCTACAATGAGCAGTTCTTC.

The chain carries TRBV5-4 and TRBJ2-3; 9 bases fit TRBD2. Germline V CDR1 and CDR2: SGHNT, YYREEE (reference sequence). The J segment lost 1 base and the V segment lost 0 bases, leaving 3 bases of the junction unmatched. This CDR3 region has 16 residues. CDR3 nucleotide sequence: TGTGCCAGCAGCTTGGGGGCTAGCGGGGGCACAGATACGCAGTATTTT. Residues: CASSLGASGGTDTQYF.

This rearrangement joins TRBV29-1 to TRBJ2-3; 7 bases map to TRBD2. J lost 4 bases, V lost 3 bases, and 10 bases had no gene match. The germline CDR1 and CDR2 sequences are SQVTM and ANQGSEA. The length of the CDR3 is 15 residues. DNA of the CDR3: TGCAGCGTTGAGCCACTAGCGATTCCCTCAGATACGCAGTATTTT. Amino acid sequence: CSVEPLAIPSDTQYF.

Only one count was recorded for this clone. The chain recombines TRBV27 with TRBJ2-7; D unclear. This CDR3 has 14 residues. Trimming cost V 2 bases and J 6 bases, with 14 bases left between them. Per germline, CDR1 MNHEY and CDR2 SMNVEV (reference sequence). As DNA, the CDR3 is TGTGCCAGCAGTTTAAGGCACCATGGGTTCGAGCAGTACTTC. Translating gives CASSLRHHGFEQYF.

V is TRBV5-4 and J is TRBJ1-6, with TRBD1 matching 10 bases. V dropped 4 bases and J dropped 8; count of bases not matched to a gene: 9. The CDR3 is made up of 16 amino acids. CDR1 and CDR2 from the germline V gene are SGHNT and YYREEE (reference sequence). The CDR3 nucleotides are TGTGCCAGCAGCACCGGGACAGGGGCTCCGGATTCACCCCTCCACTTT. Translation gives CASSTGTGAPDSPLHF.

The V and J genes are TRBV11-2 and TRBJ2-7, with 9 positions matching TRBD1. The length of the CDR3 is 16 residues. After removal of 0 bases from V and 4 bases from J, the junction contained 7 bases not matched to a gene. Germline V gives CDR1 SGHAT, CDR2 FQNNGV. The CDR3 here is CASSLEGTGKSYEQYF. The CDR3 bases are TGTGCCAGCAGCTTAGAGGGGACAGGGAAGTCTTACGAGCAGTACTTC.

This clone was detected only once. The gene calls are TRBV4-1 and TRBJ2-6, with 7 bases fitting TRBD1. The CDR3 totals 19 residues. V trimming: 1 base; J trimming: 3 bases; junction bases outside the gene matches: 12. From germline, CDR1 is MGHRA and CDR2 YSYEKL. CDR3 sequence: CASSQGALQGIGGANVLTF. CDR3 nucleotide sequence: TGCGCCAGCAGCCAAGGAGCTCTACAGGGGATTGGTGGGGCCAACGTCCTGACTTTC.

The rearrangement joins TRBV2 to TRBJ2-7; 7 nucleotides line up with TRBD2. The ends lost 4 bases at V and 5 bases at J; junction bases unmatched: 5. The CDR3 spans 13 residues. Germline CDR1 is SNHLY and CDR2 is FYNNEI. The CDR3 sequence: CASSVRGVDEQYF. CDR3 coding DNA: TGTGCCAGCAGTGTCCGGGGGGTTGACGAGCAGTACTTC.

This clone occurred a few times. This chain joins TRBV4-2 and TRBJ2-5; 10 bases align to TRBD1. Trimming removed 4 bases from V and 1 base from J; junction bases left unmatched: 6. This CDR3 comprises 16 residues. Per the germline V gene, CDR1 is LGHNA and CDR2 is YNFKEQ. CDR3 in DNA: TGTGCCAGCAGCCCCGGACAGGGGGGAGGCCAAGAGACCCAGTACTTC. This gives the protein CASSPGQGGGQETQYF.

Only a few counts were recorded for this clone. The gene calls are TRBV5-6 and TRBJ2-3; 12 bases match TRBD2. The CDR3 runs to 17 residues. J gave up 4 bases and V 0 bases, and 6 bases lay outside the gene matches. Germline values: CDR1 SGHDT, CDR2 YYEEEE. This CDR3 reads CASSLASGRVLADTQYF. The CDR3 DNA is TGTGCCAGCAGCTTGGCTAGCGGGAGGGTCCTGGCAGATACGCAGTATTTT.

The V call is TRBV14, the J call TRBJ2-1; D unclear. Germline values: CDR1 SGHDN, CDR2 FVKESK. The CDR3 is 14 amino acids. Between the trimmed V and J ends, which lost 0 bases and 10 bases, there was a span of 13 bases. The CDR3 coding sequence is TGTGCCAGCAGCCAAGAATGGGCGGTGGGAGAGCAGTTCTTC. Its protein product is CASSQEWAVGEQFF.

The chain links TRBV6-5 to TRBJ2-7, with 7 bases identical to TRBD1. Germline V gene data show CDR1 as MNHEY and CDR2 as SVGAGI. V gave up 4 bases and J gave up 0 bases; unmatched junction bases: 6. The CDR3 has 15 amino acids. CDR3 protein: CASSSTGTDSYEQYF. For the CDR3, the DNA is TGTGCCAGCAGTTCCACCGGGACAGACTCCTACGAGCAGTACTTC.